The 7 T cell receptor beta chains presented below share a single source sample, sequenced in a study of CD8+CD57+ T cells in acquired aplastic anemia. Before being chosen for sequencing, patients had shown CD8+CD57+ cell expansion by flow cytometry. The study profiled TCR beta VDJ and CDR3 using genomic DNA as template. TCRdb re-analysed the reads in MiXCR, keeping a single row per CDR3 protein. The sample consists of 200,000 to 250,000 distinct CDR3 sequences, about half of them appearing once. The specimen was sorted CD4+, CD8+, or CD8+CD57+ T cells (not recorded which) from PBMCs. These receptors came from a human donor with aplastic anemia.

The chain couples TRBV7-9 to TRBJ2-7; tentatively, D is TRBD2 (7 bases). There are 15 residues in the CDR3. The V end was cut by 3 bases, the J end by 8 bases, with 20 bases between. Germline V gene data show CDR1 as SEHNR and CDR2 as FQNEAQ (reference sequence). The CDR3 DNA follows: TGTGCCAGCAGCTTGGGGGCGGGGGATCCGGTTAAGCAGTACTTC. This translates into CASSLGAGDPVKQYF.

On this clonotype: A much larger clonotype is one base distant, so this may be a read error. The chain joins TRBV12-5 to TRBJ2-1; a weak D match, TRBD1 (6 bases). Germline-derived CDR1 and CDR2 are LGHNT and FRNRAP. This CDR3 is built from 12 residues. The CDR3 DNA follows: TGTGCCGGCACTTCCCAGGGGACCTCGCAGTTCTTC. Protein sequence: CAGTSQGTSQFF.

In its sample, this clonotype was seen many times. The chain is built from TRBV19 and TRBJ2-3; tentatively, D is TRBD1 or TRBD2 (5 bases each). CDR1 and CDR2 from the germline V gene are LNHDA and SQIVND (reference sequence). This CDR3 has 13 residues. V gave up 3 bases and J gave up 7 bases, with 11 bases separating them. The CDR3 DNA follows: TGTGCCAGTAGTATCGAGGGGCTACATACGCAGTATTTT. This translates into CASSIEGLHTQYF. The variable domain in full, completed from reference TRBV19 and TRBJ2-3, reads DGGITQSPKYLFRKEGQNVTLSCEQNLNHDAMYWYRQDPGQGLRLIYYSQIVNDFQKGDIAEGYSVSREKKESFPLTVTSAQKNPTAFYLCASSIEGLHTQYFGPGTRLTVL.

The chain recombines TRBV20-1 with TRBJ2-2; D uncertain. The CDR3 extends over 13 amino acids. Germline-derived CDR1 and CDR2 are DFQATT and SNEGSKA (reference sequence). Trimming left V 3 bases short and J 0 bases short, with 5 bases between. The CDR3 is CSASATNTGELFF. For the CDR3, the DNA is TGCAGTGCTAGTGCGACGAACACCGGGGAGCTGTTTTTT.

To note about this clonotype: A junction end diverges from the germline sequence, so it may reflect a read error. This sequence joins TRBV7-3 and TRBJ1-1, with no clear D. The CDR3 has 13 residues. Per the germline V gene, CDR1 is SGHTA and CDR2 is FQGTGA. CDR3 nucleotide sequence: TGTGCCAGCAACTTAACGAAGGGCCCTGAAGCTTTCTTT. Translating gives CASNLTKGPEAFF.

This clonotype was seen ten or more times. The chain couples TRBV20-1 to TRBJ2-2; D is perhaps TRBD2 (6 bases). The CDR3 sequence is 15 residues long. Germline V gene sequence: CDR1 DFQATT, CDR2 SNEGSKA (reference sequence). V was shortened by 2 bases and J by 4 bases, with 14 bases between the two germline ends. The CDR3 DNA reads as TGCAGTGCTAGACCGGGACTCCTAAGCACCGGGGAGCTGTTTTTT. Encoded protein: CSARPGLLSTGELFF.

Concerning this clonotype itself: The junction departs from germline at one end; a sequencing error may be responsible. The chain uses TRBV12-3 or TRBV12-4 and TRBJ2-7; perhaps TRBD1 as D (5 bases). This CDR3 has 9 amino acids. The CDR3 DNA reads TGTGCCAGCAGCCAACAGACAGCCTTT. Its protein product is CASSQQTAF.